The entry that follows covers one T cell receptor (beta chain) sequence. Trimming removed 2 bases from V and 4 bases from J, with 12 bases in between. CDR1 is SEHNR, CDR2 FQNEAQ, per germline (reference sequence). This CDR3 spans 15 amino acids. The sample comes from a study of blood T cell repertoires in COVID-19. Authors' methods: Researchers report that nucleated cell counts were estimated from reference gene primer amplification. Sequencing used immunoSEQ multiplex PCR; TCRdb keeps in-frame clones, though not all of them. Clonal size and the V and J genes are those of that table, whereas D and trimming came from the DNA. The sample consists of roughly 170,000 clones, around nine tenths of them appearing once.

Source material: peripheral blood. This clonotype was obtained from a young woman who had recovered from COVID-19. The chain joins TRBV7-9 to TRBJ1-3; D not resolved. This CDR3 reads CASSLSGVEGNTIYF. The CDR3 DNA is TGTGCCAGCAGCTTAAGCGGGGTTGAGGGAAACACCATATATTTT.